Shown below are 13 T cell receptor beta chains from a single sample sequenced in a study of CD8+CD57+ T cells in acquired aplastic anemia. Genomic DNA templated the TCR beta VDJ and CDR3 profiling. TCRdb re-called the reads through MiXCR, storing one row per CDR3 protein. The sample lists about 160,000 distinct CDR3 sequences, under 55% occurring once. Sequencing was done on patients that had shown CD8+CD57+ cell expansion by flow cytometry. Source material: sorted CD4+, CD8+, or CD8+CD57+ T cells (not recorded which) from PBMCs. The source of these receptors is a human donor with aplastic anemia.

In this sample, this clonotype turned up many times. The J gene is TRBJ2-1, the V gene TRBV9; tentative D call: TRBD1 (6 bases). V was pared by 5 bases and J by 5 bases, with 17 bases between. Germline lookup yields CDR1 SGDLS and CDR2 YYNGEE. This CDR3 has 15 amino acids. In nucleotides, the CDR3 is TGTGCCAGCAGTCTTACAGGGAAGTCTGACAATGAGCAGTTCTTC. Translated: CASSLTGKSDNEQFF.

The J gene is TRBJ1-6, the V gene TRBV2, with D possibly being TRBD1 (5 bases). From germline, CDR1 is SNHLY and CDR2 FYNNEI. V shed 6 bases and J shed 11 bases, with 17 bases lying between them. The length of the CDR3 is 14 residues. This chain's CDR3 is CASSEDTWGTPLHF. CDR3 sequence (DNA): TGTGCCAGCAGCGAGGACACCTGGGGGACACCCCTCCACTTT.

There are many counts of this clonotype. This rearrangement joins TRBV3-1 to TRBJ1-2; D gene uncertain. CDR3 length equals 12 residues. Germline CDR1 LGHDT, CDR2 YNNKEL (reference sequence). V was clipped by 0 bases and J by 4 bases, with 3 bases between them. CDR3 in amino acids: CASSQDLYGYTF. The CDR3 nucleotides read TGTGCCAGCAGCCAAGACCTCTATGGCTACACCTTC.

J is TRBJ2-7 and V is TRBV10-3; D unresolved. Germline V lookup: CDR1 ENHRY, CDR2 SYGVKD. The CDR3 is made up of 11 amino acids. Trimming stripped 10 bases from V and 4 bases from J, with 11 bases between. The CDR3 here is CATEAAYEQYF. The DNA for the CDR3 is TGTGCCACCGAGGCAGCATACGAGCAGTACTTC.

Turning to this clonotype: A read error may be the cause here, since a much bigger clone is one base away. Because it lacks the conserved phenylalanine or tryptophan at the end, this CDR3 is likely a read error. This chain connects TRBV4-1 to TRBJ2-6; 7 bases are a match to TRBD1. V lost 1 base to trimming and J lost 5 bases; unmatched junction nucleotides: 2. Germline-derived CDR1 and CDR2 are MGHRA and YSYEKL. CDR3 length: 15 amino acids. In DNA, the CDR3 is TGCGCCAGCAGCCAAGTACAGGGGTGGGCCAACGTCCTGACTATC. Amino acids: CASSQVQGWANVLTI.

The gene calls are TRBV10-3 and TRBJ2-7, with 11 bases identical to TRBD1. The CDR3 length is 14 residues. Losses at the gene ends were 6 bases for V and 2 bases for J; bases not matched to a gene: 3. Germline V gene data show CDR1 as ENHRY and CDR2 as SYGVKD. CDR3 sequence (DNA): TGTGCCATCAGCGCGGGACAGGGGGCCTACGAGCAGTACTTC. Amino acids: CAISAGQGAYEQYF.

CDR3: CASSEAFAYYGYTF. The CDR3 DNA is TGTGCCAGCAGTGAAGCCTTTGCATACTATGGCTACACCTTC. The V gene is TRBV2, the J gene TRBJ1-2; D call uncertain. The germline V and J ends were trimmed by 0 bases and 3 bases, with 8 bases remaining between them. Per the germline V gene, CDR1 is SNHLY and CDR2 is FYNNEI. The CDR3 totals 14 residues.

This clonotype showed up many times. Here the CDR3 reads CASRELSSGNTIYF. CDR3 sequence (DNA): TGTGCCAGCAGGGAACTGAGCTCTGGAAACACCATATATTTT. The V gene is TRBV6-1, the J gene TRBJ1-3; no clear D gene. CDR1 and CDR2 from the germline V gene are MNHNS and SASEGT. The CDR3 is made up of 14 amino acids. Trimming removed 6 bases from V and 0 bases from J, with 9 bases in between.

The chain employs TRBV29-1 and TRBJ2-7, with 9 bases aligning to TRBD1. This CDR3 spans 14 amino acids. V dropped 5 bases and J dropped 0; count of bases not matched to a gene: 5. From germline, CDR1 is SQVTM and CDR2 ANQGSEA. The CDR3 protein is CSVKGQGFSYEQYF. Here the CDR3 DNA reads TGCAGCGTTAAAGGACAGGGGTTCTCCTACGAGCAGTACTTC.

The chain combines TRBV7-6 with TRBJ1-2; no clear D gene. The germline gives CDR1 SGHVS, CDR2 FNYEAQ. The CDR3 loop spans 15 amino acids. Trimming pared 1 base from V and 6 bases from J, leaving 15 bases between. CDR3 sequence reads: CASSLGEGIVDGYTF. The CDR3 DNA reads TGTGCCAGCAGCTTAGGGGAGGGAATAGTAGATGGCTACACCTTC.

CDR3 region: CATSRAHRTGLSGYTF. The DNA of the CDR3 is TGTGCCACCAGCAGAGCCCACCGTACAGGGCTCAGCGGCTACACCTTC. V gene TRBV15 combines with J gene TRBJ1-2, with D possibly TRBD1 on 6 matching bases. V was trimmed by 1 base and J by 8 bases, leaving 20 bases between them. Germline assignment: CDR1 LNHNV and CDR2 YYDKDF (reference sequence). This CDR3 contains 16 residues.

V usage is TRBV7-8 and J usage is TRBJ2-1; D gene uncertain. Germline V gives CDR1 SGHVS, CDR2 FQNEAQ. Trimming left V 4 bases short and J 12 bases short, with 13 bases between. The CDR3 runs to 12 residues. This chain's CDR3 is CASSSDASGQFF. Written as DNA, the CDR3 is TGTGCCAGCAGCTCGGACGCGTCGGGGCAGTTCTTC.

This clonotype was seen at least ten times. DNA of the CDR3: TGTGCCAGCAGTGAATCGTTGGGGACCGAGCAGTACTTC. This encodes CASSESLGTEQYF. This chain links TRBV6-1 with TRBJ2-7; D tentatively fits TRBD1 or TRBD2 (5 bases each). Trimming pared 2 bases from V and 6 bases from J, leaving 11 bases between. CDR1 and CDR2 (germline): MNHNS, SASEGT. The CDR3 spans 13 residues.